Presented here are 5 T cell receptor beta chains from one specimen sequenced in a study of control samples from healthy donors and cancer patients (dated by TCRdb to about 2020). Libraries came from the immunoSEQ multiplex PCR assay. What TCRdb holds here is the immuneACCESS table cut down to in-frame rearrangements. Part of the clones is not present; checked against another copy, under half of the missing clones reflect an unresolved V gene, and the others are unexplained. Counted in this sample were 30,000 or so clones; 94% of them appeared once. The ten top clones hold about 7% of the sample. Sequencing input: blood. These receptors were taken from a man in his sixties in good health.

In its sample, this clone was seen once. The gene calls are TRBV6-5 and TRBJ1-5; a possible D gene is TRBD1 (6 bases). This CDR3 region has 15 residues. V was trimmed by 5 bases and J by 7 bases, leaving 18 bases between them. Germline CDR1 reads MNHEY; CDR2 reads SVGAGI. CDR3 in amino acids: CASSRGIQGGQPQHF. In DNA form, the CDR3 reads TGTGCCAGCAGTAGGGGGATCCAGGGAGGACAGCCCCAGCATTTT.

This rearrangement joins TRBV7-2 to TRBJ2-7; D perhaps matches TRBD2 (6 bases). The CDR3 totals 15 residues. Per the germline V gene, CDR1 is SGHTA and CDR2 is FQGNSA. The V and J ends lost 3 bases and 3 bases respectively, with 15 bases between them. The CDR3 loop reads CASSLEGLGLYEQYF. CDR3 coding DNA: TGTGCCAGCAGCTTGGAGGGACTCGGCCTCTACGAGCAGTACTTC.

The rearrangement uses TRBV6-5 and TRBJ2-3, with D tentatively TRBD1 or TRBD2 (6 bases each). The CDR3 extends over 13 amino acids. V dropped 8 bases and J dropped 5 bases, with 14 bases sitting between them. The germline V gene encodes CDR1 MNHEY and CDR2 SVGAGI. CDR3 in DNA: TGTGCCAGCGCGAGGGGGGAAGGAGATACGCAGTATTTT. Its protein product is CASARGEGDTQYF.

V gene TRBV7-8 combines with J gene TRBJ2-5; D is unresolved. Germline V gene sequence: CDR1 SGHVS, CDR2 FQNEAQ. V lost 1 base, J lost 1 base, and 13 bases lay in between. The CDR3 runs 16 residues. CDR3 coding DNA: TGTGCCAGCAGCTTAGGGCTAGTTTGGGGCCAAGAGACCCAGTACTTC. Translation gives CASSLGLVWGQETQYF. Using reference TRBV7-8 and TRBJ2-5 for the parts outside the CDR3, the full variable domain is GAGVSQSPRYKVAKRGQDVALRCDPISGHVSLFWYQQALGQGPEFLTYFQNEAQLDKSGLPSDRFFAERPEGSVSTLKIQRTQQEDSAVYLCASSLGLVWGQETQYFGPGTRLLVL.

The count of this clone is one. V gene TRBV7-9 combines with J gene TRBJ1-2; D is uncertain. The CDR3 consists of 14 residues. The germline V and J ends were trimmed by 5 bases and 4 bases, with 14 bases remaining between them. CDR1 is SEHNR and CDR2 is FQNEAQ in the germline V gene (reference sequence). The CDR3 spells CASSPRTIPYGYTF. In DNA form, the CDR3 reads TGTGCCAGCAGCCCAAGAACAATACCCTATGGCTACACCTTC. The complete variable domain, with remaining parts taken from reference TRBV7-9 and TRBJ1-2, reads DTGVSQNPRHKITKRGQNVTFRCDPISEHNRLYWYRQTLGQGPEFLTYFQNEAQLEKSRLLSDRFSAERPKGSFSTLEIQRTEQGDSAMYLCASSPRTIPYGYTFGSGTRLTVV.